The 9 T cell receptor beta chains given below trace back to one sample, sequenced in a study of beta chain features in type 1 diabetes. cDNA synthesis used the whole RNA isolate, giving expressed TCRB sequences. Sequenced by immunoSEQ multiplex PCR; TCRdb stores in-frame clones only, minus some. The sample shows hundreds of thousands of clones, 15% to 19% of them seen only once. Specimen: naive CD4+ T cells from blood. The receptors were gathered from a man younger than 35 in good health.

The rearrangement links TRBV5-4 to TRBJ1-2; a possible D gene is TRBD1 (6 bases). CDR3 length: 14 residues. Per germline, CDR1 SGHNT and CDR2 YYREEE (reference sequence). V dropped 2 bases and J dropped 10 bases, with 18 bases sitting between them. The CDR3: CASSFLQGSKVYTF. The CDR3 nucleotides are TGTGCCAGCAGCTTTCTACAGGGAAGTAAGGTCTACACCTTC.

The V gene is TRBV5-6, the J gene TRBJ1-5; 8 bases are shared with TRBD1. The CDR3 covers 16 residues. Germline V gene data show CDR1 as SGHDT and CDR2 as YYEEEE. V lost 0 bases to trimming and J lost 1 base; unmatched junction nucleotides: 3. The CDR3 loop is CASSLGAGGSNQPQHF. CDR3 nucleotide sequence: TGTGCCAGCAGCTTGGGGGCAGGGGGCAGCAATCAGCCCCAGCATTTT.

The chain recombines TRBV7-2 with TRBJ2-1; TRBD2 is a possible D gene (5 bases). The V end was cut by 4 bases, the J end by 1 base, with 5 bases between. CDR3 length equals 13 residues. CDR1 is SGHTA and CDR2 is FQGNSA in the germline V gene. The CDR3 loop reads CASSWESYNEQFF. The DNA for the CDR3 is TGTGCCAGCAGCTGGGAGTCCTACAATGAGCAGTTCTTC.

This clone was counted only a few times. The junction departs from germline at one end; a sequencing error may be responsible. The chain combines TRBV12-5 with TRBJ2-7, with 10 bases aligning to TRBD2. This CDR3 has 13 residues. CDR1 and CDR2 (germline): LGHNT, FRNRAP. CDR3 residues: CASGLWGAGGFIF. CDR3 nucleotide sequence: TGTGCTAGTGGTTTGTGGGGAGCGGGAGGGTTCATCTTC. Full variable domain (missing parts from reference TRBV12-5 and TRBJ2-7): DARVTQTPRHKVTEMGQEVTMRCQPILGHNTVFWYRQTMMQGLELLAYFRNRAPLDDSGMPKDRFSAEMPDATLATLKIQPSEPRDSAVYFCASGLWGAGGFIFGPGTRLTVT.

The chain links TRBV11-2 to TRBJ2-7; no definite D call. The CDR3 length is 11 residues. V was trimmed by 2 bases and J by 7 bases, leaving 6 bases between them. CDR1 and CDR2 from the germline V gene are SGHAT and FQNNGV. The CDR3 sequence: CASSLRREQYF. For the CDR3, the DNA is TGTGCCAGCAGCTTAAGGCGGGAGCAGTACTTC.

The CDR3 is CASSFSGTGREKLFF. CDR3 nucleotide sequence: TGTGCCAGCAGTTTTTCCGGGACAGGGCGTGAAAAACTGTTTTTT. The chain uses TRBV27 and TRBJ1-4; 9 bases fit TRBD1. CDR1 is MNHEY, CDR2 SMNVEV, per germline (reference sequence). Germline trimming cut 3 bases from V and 7 bases from J; bases unmatched to any gene: 6. This CDR3 region has 15 residues.

This clone was seen more than once but under ten times. The chain uses TRBV5-4 and TRBJ1-5; 10 bases align to TRBD1. The CDR3 totals 15 residues. From germline, CDR1 is SGHNT and CDR2 YYREEE (reference sequence). J gave up 6 bases and V 2 bases, and 5 bases lay outside the gene matches. CDR3 amino acids: CASSLDRGRFQPQHF. In DNA, the CDR3 is TGTGCCAGCAGCTTAGACAGGGGGCGATTTCAGCCCCAGCATTTT. The full variable domain, with the rest looked up from reference TRBV5-4 and TRBJ1-5, is ETGVTQSPTHLIKTRGQQVTLRCSSQSGHNTVSWYQQALGQGPQFIFQYYREEENGRGNFPPRFSGLQFPNYSSELNVNALELDDSALYLCASSLDRGRFQPQHFGDGTRLSIL.

This clone was seen a handful of times. The V and J genes are TRBV7-2 and TRBJ2-3; the match to TRBD1 covers 9 bases. CDR3 length equals 14 residues. Germline lookup yields CDR1 SGHTA and CDR2 FQGNSA. V was pared by 7 bases and J by 3 bases, with 5 bases of the junction left unmatched. The CDR3 coding sequence is TGTGCCAGCATCCGGGACAGGGTTACAGATACGCAGTATTTT. Its translation is CASIRDRVTDTQYF.

Only a few counts were recorded for this clone. V and J are TRBV28 and TRBJ1-2; D possibly corresponds to TRBD1 (5 bases). Germline V lookup: CDR1 MDHEN, CDR2 SYDVKM. This CDR3 has 13 amino acids. The V end was cut by 2 bases, the J end by 8 bases, with 12 bases between. The CDR3 DNA reads TGTGCCAGCAGTTTAGAGCAGGGAAGGGGCTACACCTTC. It yields the protein CASSLEQGRGYTF.